What follows describes a single T cell receptor (beta chain). As yet, its antigen is unknown. This CDR3 is 13 amino acids long. Germline V CDR1 and CDR2: MNHEY, SVGAGI. V was cut by 4 bases and J by 7 bases, with 13 bases left in between. These data originate in a study of OX40 agonist ivuxolimab in advanced cancers. Study results and caveats: Expanded clones were, on average, more numerous among CD8+ T cells than CD4+.

Profiled with immunoSEQ multiplex PCR; TCRdb holds only in-frame clones, not every one. The repertoire consists of about 89,000 clones, with approximately 90% occurring once and the leading ten covering over 0.65%. Sequencing used CD4+ or CD8+ T cells sorted from blood, obtained in a trial of the OX40 agonist ivuxolimab. This TCR was recovered from an adult with an advanced solid tumor such as melanoma, head and neck, liver or kidney cancer. The chain is built from TRBV6-5 and TRBJ1-2; D is possibly TRBD1 (6 bases). CDR3 residues: CASSSPGDSGYTF. As DNA, the CDR3 is TGTGCCAGCAGTTCCCCAGGGGATTCTGGCTACACCTTC.